In its sample, the clone carrying this TCR beta chain was seen once. This entry is derived from a study of PD-1 blockade in classical Hodgkin lymphoma. Method: immunoSEQ multiplex PCR; TCRdb's copy keeps in-frame clones and lacks some. Of 25,000 to 30,000 clones in the sample, around four fifths are singletons; the top ten hold roughly a third. This CDR3 has 15 residues. V gave up 5 bases and J gave up 6 bases, with 17 bases separating them. Germline V gene sequence: CDR1 SGHTA, CDR2 FQGNSA. There was relapse after autologous stem cell transplantation in every patient, and there was variation in brentuximab vedotin exposure.

Sample: peripheral blood mononuclear cells (PBMCs), taken before the second cycle of nivolumab. This receptor was identified in a human donor with classical Hodgkin lymphoma. The V call is TRBV7-2, the J call TRBJ1-5, with D possibly TRBD1 on 6 matching bases. CDR3 loop: CASSQRGGEGQPQHF. Written as DNA, the CDR3 is TGTGCCAGCAGCCAGCGGGGGGGCGAGGGTCAGCCCCAGCATTTT.